Shown below are 28 T cell receptor beta chains from a single sample sequenced in a study of chronic HIV infection and antiretroviral therapy. TCRdb ran MiXCR on the 5' RACE reads and lists one entry per CDR3 protein. The sample has 39,000 or so distinct CDR3 sequences; about 7.4% are singletons. Sequencing was done on a sample of peripheral blood. These receptors all stem from an adult who had HIV and had not received antiretroviral therapy, or was an uninfected healthy control (not recorded which).

The chain recombines TRBV28 with TRBJ1-1; no definite D call. Germline CDR1 is MDHEN and CDR2 is SYDVKM. The CDR3 contains 12 residues. V was clipped by 6 bases and J by 0 bases, with 5 bases between them. CDR3 loop: CASSSVNTEAFF. The CDR3 nucleotides are TGTGCCAGCAGCTCCGTGAACACTGAAGCTTTCTTT.

Turning to this clonotype: A read error may explain this, as a much larger clone is one base away. This chain links TRBV28 with TRBJ1-1; no firm D call. Trimming cost V 2 bases and J 0 bases, with 16 bases left between them. Germline V gene lookup returns CDR1 MDHEN and CDR2 SYDVKM. This CDR3 comprises 17 residues. CDR3 amino acids: CASSLRYGFGLNTEAFF. The CDR3 nucleotides read TGTGCCAGCAGTTTACGGTACGGCTTCGGCCTGAACACTGAAGCTTTCTTT.

This clonotype was detected ten times or more. The chain is built from TRBV29-1 and TRBJ2-5, with D possibly matching TRBD2 (6 bases). The CDR3 has 15 residues. The germline CDR1 and CDR2 sequences are SQVTM and ANQGSEA. With 5 bases removed from V and 5 bases from J, the gap between germline ends came to 21 bases. CDR3 coding DNA: TGCAGCGTTACATCCGGCGGGACCTGGGGGGAGACCCAGTACTTC. Its translation: CSVTSGGTWGETQYF.

This clonotype was picked up a small number of times. The rearrangement joins TRBV7-9 to TRBJ2-7; the match to TRBD1 covers 10 bases. CDR1 and CDR2 (germline): SEHNR, FQNEAQ (reference sequence). V shed 5 bases and J 2 bases; nucleotides not matched to a gene: 3. This CDR3 region has 14 residues. The DNA of the CDR3 is TGTGCCAGCAGCCCCGGGACAGGGGCCTACGAGCAGTACTTC. Translation: CASSPGTGAYEQYF.

In this sample, this clonotype turned up a few times. V is TRBV7-9 and J is TRBJ2-5; tentatively, D is TRBD2 (6 bases). From germline, CDR1 is SEHNR and CDR2 FQNEAQ (reference sequence). The V end lost 5 bases, the J end lost 4 bases, and 17 bases lay between the germline ends. This CDR3 comprises 15 residues. CDR3: CASSPPTSLRETQYF. The CDR3 DNA follows: TGTGCCAGCAGCCCGCCGACTAGTCTGAGAGAGACCCAGTACTTC.

In this sample, this clonotype turned up a few times. V and J are TRBV29-1 and TRBJ2-1; TRBD2 agrees at 14 bases. In germline, CDR1 is SQVTM, CDR2 ANQGSEA. V shed 7 bases, J shed 3 bases, and the junction held 5 bases outside the gene matches. The CDR3 has 15 amino acids. The CDR3, as DNA: TGCAGCGCTCCGGGACTAGCGGGGGACTACAATGAGCAGTTCTTC. It encodes CSAPGLAGDYNEQFF.

About this clonotype: Since a much larger clone is just one base distant, this may be a read error. This CDR3 is missing its conserved last phenylalanine or tryptophan, likely due to a read error. This rearrangement joins TRBV5-1 to TRBJ1-1; D is ambiguous. Deletions cut 6 bases from V and 6 bases from J, with 9 bases between. The CDR3 extends over 11 amino acids. Germline loops: CDR1 SGHRS, CDR2 YFSETQ. The CDR3 region has the DNA TGCGCCAGCACCATTGGGTCTGAAGCTTTCTTA. Translation gives CASTIGSEAFL.

This clonotype was seen ten or more times. CDR3 amino acids: CASSGGTSPYEQYF. The CDR3 DNA follows: TGCGCCAGCAGCGGCGGGACTAGTCCCTACGAGCAGTACTTC. The chain has TRBV5-1 and TRBJ2-7; 8 bases agree with TRBD2. The V segment lost 4 bases and the J segment 2 bases; nucleotides outside the gene matches: 5. CDR3 length equals 14 residues. Germline loops: CDR1 SGHRS, CDR2 YFSETQ.

This chain joins TRBV25-1 and TRBJ2-4; D unresolved. Looked up from germline, CDR1 is MGHDK and CDR2 is SYGVNS. The CDR3 is 15 amino acids. The germline V and J ends were trimmed by 1 base and 2 bases, with 9 bases remaining between them. CDR3 loop: CASSESTNPKNIQYF. The CDR3 DNA follows: TGTGCCAGCAGTGAATCCACGAATCCCAAAAACATTCAGTACTTC.

This clonotype was detected many times. V and J are TRBV11-3 and TRBJ2-1; maybe TRBD1 (6 bases). The germline V gene has CDR1 SGHNT and CDR2 YENEEA. Trimming cost V 5 bases and J 6 bases, with 14 bases left between them. The CDR3 totals 14 residues. The CDR3 loop reads CASSPGQFRNEQFF. DNA for the CDR3: TGTGCCAGCAGCCCTGGACAGTTTCGCAATGAGCAGTTCTTC.

This clonotype was observed a few times. This chain joins TRBV14 and TRBJ2-2; D is unresolved. The CDR3 is 11 amino acids. Looked up from germline, CDR1 is SGHDN and CDR2 is FVKESK. Trimming removed 3 bases from V and 6 bases from J, with 2 bases in between. CDR3 in amino acids: CASSHAGELFF. CDR3 nucleotide sequence: TGTGCCAGCAGCCACGCCGGGGAGCTGTTTTTT.

In this sample, this clonotype turned up many times. The gene calls are TRBV19 and TRBJ2-6; no definite D call. Between the trimmed V and J ends, which lost 10 bases and 0 bases, there was a span of 10 bases. CDR3 size: 14 residues. Germline V gene lookup returns CDR1 LNHDA and CDR2 SQIVND (reference sequence). The CDR3 DNA reads as TGTGCCACCCAGGCCTTCTCTGGGGCCAACGTCCTGACTTTC. Protein product: CATQAFSGANVLTF.

In this sample, this clonotype turned up many times. The rearrangement joins TRBV10-3 to TRBJ2-7; 7 bases match TRBD1. CDR3 length equals 13 residues. Losses at the gene ends were 5 bases for V and 1 base for J; bases not matched to a gene: 2. CDR1 is ENHRY, CDR2 SYGVKD, per germline. CDR3: CAISRDSSYEQYF. CDR3 in DNA: TGTGCCATCAGTCGGGACAGTTCCTACGAGCAGTACTTC.

Only a few counts were recorded for this clonotype. The chain couples TRBV24-1 to TRBJ1-5; the match to TRBD1 covers 7 bases. Per the germline V gene, CDR1 is KGHDR and CDR2 is SFDVKD. The J segment lost 4 bases and the V segment lost 3 bases, leaving 5 bases of the junction unmatched. The CDR3 runs to 15 residues. DNA of the CDR3: TGTGCCACCAGTGATCGGGACAGCCAAAATCAGCCCCAGCATTTT. Translated: CATSDRDSQNQPQHF.

This clonotype showed up many times. The chain uses TRBV4-3 and TRBJ2-7; D remains ambiguous. The CDR3 totals 13 residues. V gave up 0 bases and J gave up 3 bases, with 6 bases separating them. The germline V gene has CDR1 LGHNA and CDR2 YSLEER. CDR3 bases: TGCGCCAGCAGCCAAGAGGGCAGCTACGAGCAGTACTTC. This sequence encodes CASSQEGSYEQYF.

This clonotype was recorded at least ten times. V is TRBV15 and J is TRBJ2-2; D unresolved. This CDR3 comprises 12 residues. Per germline, CDR1 LNHNV and CDR2 YYDKDF (reference sequence). V shed 1 base and J shed 6 bases, with 3 bases lying between them. This CDR3 reads CATSRGSGELFF. The CDR3 nucleotides read TGTGCCACCAGCAGAGGTTCCGGGGAGCTGTTTTTT.

This rearrangement joins TRBV28 to TRBJ1-5; D possibly corresponds to TRBD1 (5 bases). V lost 6 bases and J 7 bases, leaving 16 bases between the germline ends. The CDR3 is made up of 14 amino acids. In germline, CDR1 is MDHEN, CDR2 SYDVKM. CDR3 sequence (DNA): TGTGCCAGCAGATCAGGGAGTCCAGGACAGCCCCAGCATTTT. This encodes CASRSGSPGQPQHF.

This clonotype was seen repeatedly, ten times or more. The gene calls are TRBV4-2 and TRBJ1-5; weak D call: TRBD1 (6 bases). Trimming shortened V by 4 bases and J by 4 bases, and 11 bases separated the two germline ends. The CDR3 spans 14 residues. In germline, CDR1 is LGHNA, CDR2 YNFKEQ. This CDR3 reads CASSLGQKNQPQHF. The CDR3, as DNA: TGTGCCAGCAGCCTAGGACAGAAAAATCAGCCCCAGCATTTT.

V gene TRBV15 combines with J gene TRBJ2-7, with 7 bases identical to TRBD1. The CDR3 is 14 amino acids. After removal of 1 base from V and 5 bases from J, the junction contained 5 bases not matched to a gene. Germline CDR1 is LNHNV and CDR2 is YYDKDF (reference sequence). The CDR3 DNA is TGTGCCACCAGCAGAGCCGGGACAGAAGACGAGCAGTACTTC. The encoded protein is CATSRAGTEDEQYF.

This clonotype has at least ten counts. The chain combines TRBV28 with TRBJ2-7; D is ambiguous. The CDR3 contains 15 residues. Germline-derived CDR1 and CDR2 are MDHEN and SYDVKM. V lost 5 bases to trimming and J lost 0 bases, with 14 bases between them. DNA for the CDR3: TGTGCCAGCAGTCCGTGGAGCGCGCTCTCCTACGAGCAGTACTTC. It is translated as CASSPWSALSYEQYF.

This clonotype was picked up many times. The chain has TRBV5-1 and TRBJ2-3; 8 positions agree with TRBD1. Germline trimming cut 4 bases from V and 8 bases from J; bases unmatched to any gene: 3. The CDR3 is 12 amino acids. Germline V gene sequence: CDR1 SGHRS, CDR2 YFSETQ. CDR3 sequence: CASSPDRGTQYF. CDR3 bases: TGCGCCAGCAGCCCCGACAGGGGTACGCAGTATTTT.

This clonotype was recorded many times. This chain joins TRBV29-1 and TRBJ2-2; D call uncertain. CDR3 length equals 14 residues. Trimming took 4 bases from V and 2 from J, leaving 11 bases between them. Germline CDR1 SQVTM, CDR2 ANQGSEA. This CDR3 reads CSVVMGSNTGELFF. The CDR3 nucleotides read TGCAGCGTTGTAATGGGCAGCAACACCGGGGAGCTGTTTTTT.

This clonotype was detected only a few times. The chain combines TRBV20-1 with TRBJ2-1, with TRBD2 identical over 10 bases. The CDR3 loop spans 11 amino acids. Germline lookup yields CDR1 DFQATT and CDR2 SNEGSKA (reference sequence). Here the CDR3 DNA reads TGCAGCTTGACTAGCGGGTTTGAGCAGTTCTTC. Translating gives CSLTSGFEQFF.

This clonotype was seen only a few times. The CDR3 DNA sequence: TGCAGTGCTCCTTATACAGGGGAGAATGAAAAACTGTTTTTT. Protein sequence: CSAPYTGENEKLFF. The chain has TRBV20-1 and TRBJ1-4; 7 bases fit TRBD1. The ends lost 5 bases at V and 5 bases at J; junction bases unmatched: 8. The CDR3 is 14 amino acids. From germline, CDR1 is DFQATT and CDR2 SNEGSKA (reference sequence).

This clonotype was seen many times. The gene calls are TRBV2 and TRBJ2-1; TRBD2 aligns across 10 bases. Germline V gene data show CDR1 as SNHLY and CDR2 as FYNNEI. CDR3 size: 15 residues. The V and J ends lost 2 bases and 10 bases, in that order; junction bases with no gene match: 8. The CDR3 reads CASSERESGRGEQFF. CDR3 bases: TGTGCCAGCAGTGAAAGAGAGAGCGGGAGGGGGGAGCAGTTCTTC.

As concerns this clonotype: One base away lies a much larger clone, so this may be a sequencing read error. This rearrangement joins TRBV3-1 to TRBJ2-3; possible D gene TRBD2, 5 bases. The CDR3 has 14 residues. The germline gives CDR1 LGHDT, CDR2 YNNKEL (reference sequence). CDR3 nucleotides: TGTACCAGCAGCCAGAAAAGGAGGTCAGATACGCAGTATTTT. This translates into CTSSQKRRSDTQYF.

The chain joins TRBV29-1 to TRBJ1-5, with a possible D match to TRBD1 (6 bases). Deletions cut 4 bases from V and 4 bases from J, with 14 bases between. This CDR3 has 14 residues. Germline loops: CDR1 SQVTM, CDR2 ANQGSEA. The CDR3 DNA is TGCAGCGTTGGAGATAGGGGGGGAAATCAGCCCCAGCATTTT. Amino acids: CSVGDRGGNQPQHF.

The chain joins TRBV3-1 to TRBJ2-1; D is perhaps TRBD1 (7 bases). Trimming took off 5 bases at V and 7 bases at J, with 15 bases between the two ends. CDR1 and CDR2 (germline): LGHDT, YNNKEL (reference sequence). The CDR3 consists of 14 residues. The CDR3 region is CASSNSAGGNEQFF. CDR3 DNA sequence: TGTGCCAGCAGCAATAGCGCAGGGGGGAATGAGCAGTTCTTC.